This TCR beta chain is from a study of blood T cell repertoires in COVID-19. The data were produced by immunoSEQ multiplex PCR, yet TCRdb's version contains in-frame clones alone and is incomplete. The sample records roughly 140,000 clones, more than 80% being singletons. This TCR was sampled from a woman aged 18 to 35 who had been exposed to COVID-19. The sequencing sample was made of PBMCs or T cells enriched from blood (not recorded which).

The CDR3 nucleotides are TGTGCCAGTAGTGCCACTCGCCTAGCGGGAAGGACGGGCACAGATACGCAGTATTTT. This translates into CASSATRLAGRTGTDTQYF. The rearrangement links TRBV19 to TRBJ2-3, with 9 bases matching TRBD2. The CDR3 covers 19 residues. Per germline, CDR1 LNHDA and CDR2 SQIVND (reference sequence). The ends lost 5 bases at V and 1 base at J; junction bases unmatched: 16.